This section outlines one T cell receptor beta chain sequence together with its context. Its matching antigen is unknown. Given a much more abundant clone one base away, this may be a read error. The CDR3 covers 14 residues. Germline lookup yields CDR1 DFQATT and CDR2 SNEGSKA (reference sequence). This sample was included in a study of T cells after yellow fever vaccination. The wider study: Fractions of limited cellularity were prepared by means of SMART-Seq v4 Ultra Low Input.

Study findings and constraints: The bulk population could contribute abundant contaminating clonotypes to FACS-sorted repertoires. Overall, a small share of clonotypes was seen in both CD4 and CD8 compartments.

Universal primer sites and UMIs were introduced during 5'RACE template-switching synthesis of TCR cDNA. TCRdb reprocessed the 5' RACE reads with MiXCR, giving one entry per CDR3 protein. The profile covers more than 350,000 distinct CDR3 sequences, with roughly 11% appearing a single time and around 18% taken by the ten largest. The starting material was PBMCs, obtained on the day of the first yellow fever vaccination. The chain uses TRBV20-1 and TRBJ2-7, with 11 nucleotides matching TRBD2. This clonotype originated in a man younger than 30 who received the YFV17D yellow fever vaccine. The DNA of the CDR3 is TGCTGTGCTAGTAGTCTAGCGGGGGGCTACGAGCAGTACTTC. This gives the protein CCASSLAGGYEQYF.